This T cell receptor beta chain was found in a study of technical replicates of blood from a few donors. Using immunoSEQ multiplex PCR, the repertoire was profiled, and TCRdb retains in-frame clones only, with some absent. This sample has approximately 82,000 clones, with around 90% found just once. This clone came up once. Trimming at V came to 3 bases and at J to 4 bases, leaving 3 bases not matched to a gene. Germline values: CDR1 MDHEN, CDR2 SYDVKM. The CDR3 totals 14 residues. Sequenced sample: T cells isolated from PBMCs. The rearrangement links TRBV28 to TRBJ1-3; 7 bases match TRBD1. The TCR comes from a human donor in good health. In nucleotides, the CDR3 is TGTGCCAGCAGTTTGGTACAGGGGGGAAACACCATATATTTT. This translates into CASSLVQGGNTIYF. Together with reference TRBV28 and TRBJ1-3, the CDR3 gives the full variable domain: DVKVTQSSRYLVKRTGEKVFLECVQDMDHENMFWYRQDPGLGLRLIYFSYDVKMKEKGDIPEGYSVSREKKERFSLILESASTNQTSMYLCASSLVQGGNTIYFGEGSWLTVV.